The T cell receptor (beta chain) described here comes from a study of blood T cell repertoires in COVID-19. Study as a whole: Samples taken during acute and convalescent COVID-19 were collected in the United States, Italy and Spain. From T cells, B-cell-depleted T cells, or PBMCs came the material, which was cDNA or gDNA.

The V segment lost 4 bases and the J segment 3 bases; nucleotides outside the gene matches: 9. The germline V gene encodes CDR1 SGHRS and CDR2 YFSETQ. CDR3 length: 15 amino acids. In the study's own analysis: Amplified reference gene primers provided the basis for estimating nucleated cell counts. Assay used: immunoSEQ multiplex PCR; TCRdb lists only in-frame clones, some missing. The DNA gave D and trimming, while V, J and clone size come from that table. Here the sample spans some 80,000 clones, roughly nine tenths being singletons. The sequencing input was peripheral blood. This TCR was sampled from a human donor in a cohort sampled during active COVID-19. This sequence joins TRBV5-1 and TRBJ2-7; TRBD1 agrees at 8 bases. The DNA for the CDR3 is TGCGCCAGCAGCGTCCGGACAGGGAATATCTACGAGCAGTACTTC. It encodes CASSVRTGNIYEQYF.